A selection of T cell receptor beta chains follows, all from one sample in a study of shared clonotypes between healthy human individuals. Sequencing was performed with immunoSEQ multiplex PCR; in TCRdb, only in-frame clones are kept and a portion is missing. The table shows fewer than 850,000 clones, with 90% occurring only once. Specimen: memory CD8+ T cells from PBMCs. These receptors originate from a man younger than 30 in good health. Some clones in this sample may be carry-over from other donors' samples. CDR3s leave out the opening cysteine and the closing phenylalanine or tryptophan.

TRBJ2-5	TRBV7-9	ASRLSRQETQY
TRBJ2-1	TRBV11-2	ASSPNTLSSYNEQF
TRBJ1-2	TRBV14	ASSQDIDYGYT
TRBJ2-1	TRBV11-2	ASSSLTGLDNEQF
TRBJ1-3	TRBV4-3	ASSQGKWDTIY
TRBJ2-1	TRBV2	ASSETRQGPKWWQF
TRBJ2-7	TRBV27	ASSPGYGNLYEQY
TRBJ2-7	TRBV5-3	ARSLSPHCFSYEQY
TRBJ2-5	TRBV10-2	ASSDPGQASVETQY
TRBJ2-2	TRBV14	ASSRMAGVTGELF
TRBJ2-1	TRBV27	ASSLIGGNEQF
TRBJ2-2	TRBV4-1	ASSQAGELF
TRBJ2-7	TRBV4-3	ASSPKDSYEQY
TRBJ1-5	TRBV28	ASTPQGPGWEGNQPQH
TRBJ1-1	TRBV30	AWIWGNTEAF
TRBJ1-4	TRBV25-1	ASSPTGGRREKLF
TRBJ1-4	TRBV9	ASSPERWGEKLF
TRBJ2-3	TRBV7-6	ASSPVSGARTDTQY
TRBJ1-1	TRBV7-6	ASSLGNYLGRPEAF
TRBJ2-7	TRBV27	ASSLYVTASKLSYEQY
TRBJ2-1	TRBV7-7	ASSLTGVNEQF
TRBJ2-3	TRBV27	ASSSGTSGSSRQLGQY
TRBJ1-2	TRBV28	ASSLSRQGGRYGYT
TRBJ2-2	TRBV19	ASYRDREGTGELF
TRBJ2-1	TRBV9	ASSSRTAYNEQF
TRBJ1-1	TRBV28	ASSPIPSSWNTEAF
TRBJ1-1	TRBV27	ASSLSAGLNTEAF